The entry below gives a single T cell receptor beta chain sequence along with its context. V was trimmed by 1 base and J by 3 bases, leaving 9 bases between them. Germline CDR1 reads LGHNT; CDR2 reads FRNRAP. This CDR3 has 15 residues. This record belongs to a study of blood T cell repertoires in COVID-19. Background on the study: There were acute and convalescent COVID-19 samples, and they came from the United States, Italy and Spain.

In the authors' workflow: The assay estimated nucleated cells by amplifying reference gene primers. Clones were read by immunoSEQ multiplex PCR, and TCRdb kept only the in-frame ones, dropping some. V, J and clone size are taken as reported in that table, and D and trimming were inferred from the DNA itself. Among 99,000 or so clones, around four fifths were seen once, and the ten largest hold roughly 21%. This rearrangement joins TRBV12-5 to TRBJ2-2; possibly TRBD1 for D (6 bases). The receptor was isolated from a woman in her 70s with acute or convalescent COVID-19. Specimen: peripheral blood. The CDR3 region is CASGLGQGYTGELFF. CDR3 sequence (DNA): TGTGCTAGTGGTTTGGGCCAGGGGTACACCGGGGAGCTGTTTTTT.